This T cell receptor (beta chain) was recovered during a study of OX40 agonist ivuxolimab in advanced cancers. The CDR3 spans 14 residues. V lost 6 bases to trimming and J lost 0 bases, with 11 bases between them. In germline, CDR1 is SNHLY, CDR2 FYNNEI. The data were produced by immunoSEQ multiplex PCR, yet TCRdb's version contains in-frame clones alone and is incomplete. Of approximately 35,000 clones listed, around 80% are singletons. Peripheral blood came from all dose cohorts at three timepoints. This specimen consisted of CD4+ or CD8+ T cells sorted from blood, obtained in a trial of the OX40 agonist ivuxolimab. This clonotype was sampled from an adult with an advanced solid tumor such as melanoma, head and neck, liver or kidney cancer. The V call is TRBV2, the J call TRBJ1-1; maybe TRBD1 (6 bases). The CDR3 sequence is CASRVQGMNTEAFF. CDR3 nucleotide sequence: TGTGCCAGCAGGGTACAGGGAATGAACACTGAAGCTTTCTTT.